The sequence of this T cell receptor (beta chain) was determined in a study of T cells in Graves' hyperthyroidism and ophthalmopathy. Amplification targeted TCR beta CDR3 regions from RNA transcripts. First-round RT-PCR targeting the TCR CDR3 was performed with the HTBI primer set. In TCRdb, the multiplex PCR reads were re-called with MiXCR into one record per CDR3 protein. The data hold under 350,000 distinct CDR3 sequences, with roughly an eighth observed a single time. This clonotype was found many times. Germline loops: CDR1 SEHNR, CDR2 FQNEAQ (reference sequence). Between the trimmed V and J ends, which lost 4 bases and 6 bases, there was a span of 21 bases. This CDR3 is built from 16 residues.

V usage is TRBV7-9 and J usage is TRBJ1-1; D possibly corresponds to TRBD1 (6 bases). The sequence was collected from a woman between 40 and 50 years old with Graves' hyperthyroidism. Sample: blood. CDR3 coding DNA: TGTGCCAGCAGCTCGCCCAGCGCGGGGGCTAAGTCTGAAGCTTTCTTT. Translated: CASSSPSAGAKSEAFF.